The source of this TCR beta chain is a study of blood T cell repertoires in COVID-19. CDR3 length equals 13 residues. With 7 bases clipped from V and 7 bases from J, the junction kept 8 bases outside the gene matches. Germline V gene lookup returns CDR1 SGHRS and CDR2 YFSETQ. TCRdb's copy holds only in-frame clones and misses some; the assay was immunoSEQ multiplex PCR. The sample includes fewer than 450,000 clones, 88% of them seen just once. This TCR was sampled from a woman in her thirties or forties with acute COVID-19. This sequence joins TRBV5-1 and TRBJ1-1, with 9 bases lining up with TRBD1. Sequencing was performed on PBMCs or T cells enriched from blood (not recorded which). The CDR3 DNA reads as TGCGCCAGCCACGCGGACAGGGGAGGTGAAGCTTTCTTT. Protein: CASHADRGGEAFF.